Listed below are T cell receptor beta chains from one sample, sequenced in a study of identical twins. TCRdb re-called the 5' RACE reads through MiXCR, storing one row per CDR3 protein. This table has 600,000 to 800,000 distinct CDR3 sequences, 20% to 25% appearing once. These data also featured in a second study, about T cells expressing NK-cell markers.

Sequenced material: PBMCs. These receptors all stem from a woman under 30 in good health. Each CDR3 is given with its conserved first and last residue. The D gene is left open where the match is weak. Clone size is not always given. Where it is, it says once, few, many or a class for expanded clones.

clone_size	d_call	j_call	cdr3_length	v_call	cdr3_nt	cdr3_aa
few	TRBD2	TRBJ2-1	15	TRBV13	TGTGCCAGCAGGGCGCGGGGGGGCAAACGCAATGAGCAGTTCTTC	CASRARGGKRNEQFF
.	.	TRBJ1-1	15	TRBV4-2	TGTGCCAGCAGCCGAACTGAGTCCGGGGGTGCTGAAGCTTTCTTT	CASSRTESGGAEAFF
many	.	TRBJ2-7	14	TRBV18	TGTGCCAGCTCACCATGGGCTCTCAGGGACGAGCAGTACTTC	CASSPWALRDEQYF
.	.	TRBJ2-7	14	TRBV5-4	TGTGCCAGCAGCTCTATCTCACCCTTCTACGAGCAGTACTTC	CASSSISPFYEQYF
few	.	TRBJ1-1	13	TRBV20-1	TGCAGTGCTAGAGATGGAGGCAGGTCTGAAGCTTTCTTT	CSARDGGRSEAFF
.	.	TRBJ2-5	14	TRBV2	TGTGCCAGCAGTGCGTCCCAAGCGGGAGAGACCCAGTACTTC	CASSASQAGETQYF
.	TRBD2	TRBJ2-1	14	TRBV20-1	TGCAGTGCCCAAGCGGGGGGGCCTAAAAATGAGCAGTTCTTC	CSAQAGGPKNEQFF
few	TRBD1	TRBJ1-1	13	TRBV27	TGTGCCAGCAGCGAGACAGGGTTCACTGAAGCTTTCTTT	CASSETGFTEAFF
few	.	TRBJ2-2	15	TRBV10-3	TGTGCCATCAGTGAAGGGCAGGCGATCACCGGGGAGCTGTTTTTT	CAISEGQAITGELFF
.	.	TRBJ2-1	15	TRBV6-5	TGTGCCAGCAGTTACTCTGGACTACTATACAATGAGCAGTTCTTC	CASSYSGLLYNEQFF
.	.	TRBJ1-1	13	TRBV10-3	TGTGCCATCAGTGTTTCTATTAACACTGAAGCTTTCTTT	CAISVSINTEAFF
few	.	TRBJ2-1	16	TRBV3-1	TGTGCCAGCAGCCAATTCGCCACAGGGAGATACAATGAGCAGTTCTTC	CASSQFATGRYNEQFF
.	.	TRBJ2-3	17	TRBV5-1	TGCGCCAGCAGCAGGGGACTCTTGGGCATTAGCACAGATACGCAGTATTTT	CASSRGLLGISTDTQYF
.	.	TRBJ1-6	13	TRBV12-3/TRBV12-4	TGTGCCAGCAGTTTTCATGTAAATTCACCCCTCCACTTT	CASSFHVNSPLHF
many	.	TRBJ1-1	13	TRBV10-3	TGTGCCATCAGTACCCGGGCGAACACTGAAGCTTTCTTT	CAISTRANTEAFF
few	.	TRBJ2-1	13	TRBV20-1	TGCAGTGCTAGTCAGAGCCGCTACAATGAGCAGTTCTTC	CSASQSRYNEQFF
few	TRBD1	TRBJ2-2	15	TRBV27	TGTGCCAGCAGTTTCCAACCTACAGGGGCCGGGGAGCTGTTTTTT	CASSFQPTGAGELFF
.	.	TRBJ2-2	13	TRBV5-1	TGCGCCAGCGGAAGAGACAGAACCGGGGAGCTGTTTTTT	CASGRDRTGELFF
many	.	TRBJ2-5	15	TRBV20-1	TGCAGTGCTAGAGGGGCTACAGCGCTGGCAGAGACCCAGTACTTC	CSARGATALAETQYF
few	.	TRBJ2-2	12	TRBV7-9	TGTGCCAGCAGCCACTACCGGGGGGAGCTGTTTTTT	CASSHYRGELFF
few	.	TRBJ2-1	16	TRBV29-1	TGCAGCGTACCACTTTTGGGGGAGGATGGTGTGAATGAGCAGTTCTTC	CSVPLLGEDGVNEQFF
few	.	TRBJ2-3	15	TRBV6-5	TGTGCCAGCAGTTACACGGGCAGATTCACAGATACGCAGTATTTT	CASSYTGRFTDTQYF
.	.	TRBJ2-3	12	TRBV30	TGTGCCTGCATGGGGAGCACAGATACGCAGTATTTT	CACMGSTDTQYF
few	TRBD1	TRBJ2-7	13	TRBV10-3	TGTGCCATCAGTGGACAGGGGGCCCACGAGCAGTACTTC	CAISGQGAHEQYF
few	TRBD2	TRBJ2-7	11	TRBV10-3	TGTGCCATCGCGGGGGCCTACGAGCAGTACTTC	CAIAGAYEQYF
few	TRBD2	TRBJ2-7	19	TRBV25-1	TGTGCCAGACCTAGGACAGGGATGACTAGCGGGAGTTTCTGCAACGAGCAGTACTTC	CARPRTGMTSGSFCNEQYF
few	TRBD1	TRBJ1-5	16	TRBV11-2	TGTGCCAGCAGCGCTCTCACAGGGGGGAGCAATCAGCCCCAGCATTTT	CASSALTGGSNQPQHF
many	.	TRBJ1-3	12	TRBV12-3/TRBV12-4	TGTGCCAGCAGCCCCCCGGGAAACACCATATATTTT	CASSPPGNTIYF
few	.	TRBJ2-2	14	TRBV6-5	TGTGCCAGCAGTTACCTCACAGGGACCGGGGAGCTGTTTTTT	CASSYLTGTGELFF
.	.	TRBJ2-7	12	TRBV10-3	TGTGCCATCAATCTCGGGGCGGGCGAGCAGTACTTC	CAINLGAGEQYF
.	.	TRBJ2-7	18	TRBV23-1	TGCGCCAGCAGTCAAGGCGGCAGACTCCTCTCTAGCTCCTACGAGCAGTACTTC	CASSQGGRLLSSSYEQYF
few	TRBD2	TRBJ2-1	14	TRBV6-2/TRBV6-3	TGTGCCAGTAAGATAGCGGGAGCAGACAATGAGCAGTTCTTC	CASKIAGADNEQFF
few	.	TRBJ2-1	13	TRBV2	TGTGCCAGCAGTGTCTACCCGTACAATGAGCAGTTCTTC	CASSVYPYNEQFF
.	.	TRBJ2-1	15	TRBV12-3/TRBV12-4	TGTGCCAGCAGTTTACCGGGAAAGTCCTACAATGAGCAGTTCTTC	CASSLPGKSYNEQFF
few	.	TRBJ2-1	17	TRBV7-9	TGTGCCAGCAGCTTATATCCGAGAACAGGGTCCCACAATGAGCAGTTCTTC	CASSLYPRTGSHNEQFF
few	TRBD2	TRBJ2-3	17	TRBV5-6	TGTGCCAGCAGCGCCAAGACTAGCGGGAGGGCCACAGATACGCAGTATTTT	CASSAKTSGRATDTQYF
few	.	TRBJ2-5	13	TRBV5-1	TGCGCCAGCAGCGCGACTCTTCCTGAGACCCAGTACTTC	CASSATLPETQYF
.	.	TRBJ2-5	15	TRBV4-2	TGTGCCAGCAGCCAAGGTCAGGCCAGGGTCGAGACCCAGTACTTC	CASSQGQARVETQYF
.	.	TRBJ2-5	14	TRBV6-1	TGTGCCAGCAACACCCAGGGGCCAAAAGAGACCCAGTACTTC	CASNTQGPKETQYF
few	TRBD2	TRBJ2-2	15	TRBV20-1	TGCAGTGCTCCCCGTAGCGGGCGGGACACCGGGGAGCTGTTTTTT	CSAPRSGRDTGELFF
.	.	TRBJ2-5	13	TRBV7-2	TGTGCCAGCAGCGCGCGGAGAGGAGAGACCCAGTACTTC	CASSARRGETQYF
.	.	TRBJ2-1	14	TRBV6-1	TGTGCCAGCAGTCGAAAAGGGGGTTCGAGTGAGCAGTTCTTC	CASSRKGGSSEQFF
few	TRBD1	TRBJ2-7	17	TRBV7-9	TGTGCCAGCAGCTCCGAGGGCGGTCGGGACAGATCCTACGAGCAGTACTTC	CASSSEGGRDRSYEQYF
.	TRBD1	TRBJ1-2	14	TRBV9	TGTGCCAGCAGCGTAACCACAGGGGTTCATGGCTACACCTTC	CASSVTTGVHGYTF
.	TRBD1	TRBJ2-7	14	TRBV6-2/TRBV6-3	TGTGCCAGCAGTTACTTGGCGGGACAGGACGAGCAGTACTTC	CASSYLAGQDEQYF
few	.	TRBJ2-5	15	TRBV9	TGTGCCAGCAGCGTAAATGAGGGGAGTGTCGAGACCCAGTACTTC	CASSVNEGSVETQYF
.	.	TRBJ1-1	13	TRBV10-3	TGTGCCACCCACGGACGGACGAACACTGAAGCTTTCTTT	CATHGRTNTEAFF
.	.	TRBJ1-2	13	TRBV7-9	TGTGCCAGGAGCCCCGCGGGCGTTTATGGCTACACCTTC	CARSPAGVYGYTF
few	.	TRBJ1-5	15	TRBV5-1	TGCGCCAGCAGCCCGGAGGGGGACGGCAATCAGCCCCAGCATTTT	CASSPEGDGNQPQHF
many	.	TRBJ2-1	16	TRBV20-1	TGCAGTGCCGAAACCCTCACAGCGGAGTTGAGGAATGAGCAGTTCTTC	CSAETLTAELRNEQFF
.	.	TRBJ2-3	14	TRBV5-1	TGCGCCAGCAGTGGCTGGGTCCCCACAGATACGCAGTATTTT	CASSGWVPTDTQYF
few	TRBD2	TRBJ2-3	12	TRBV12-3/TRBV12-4	TGTGCCAGCAGTTTTGGGGAGGGTACGCAGTATTTT	CASSFGEGTQYF
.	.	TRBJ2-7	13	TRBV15	TGTGCCACCTCGAGTGGGGGACATTTGGAGCAGTACTTC	CATSSGGHLEQYF
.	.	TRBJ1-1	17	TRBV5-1	TGCGCCAGCAGCCCCACCCAGGGTTGGGCGAGGAACACTGAAGCTTTCTTT	CASSPTQGWARNTEAFF